This entry is about one TCR beta chain. Its specificity is unknown. This sample is part of a study of identifying expanded T cells in peripheral blood. The study, taken as a whole, reports: Variance in clone template counts between roughly two-week samples significantly increased with total template count across all healthy donors. Over around two and four weeks, about 15 and 19 clones changed, versus roughly 1.2 between replicates.

No infections or other immune events were documented during collection. Libraries were prepared by immunoSEQ multiplex PCR; TCRdb keeps only in-frame clonotypes and omits some of them. The sample consists of about 90,000 clones, approximately 84% of them appearing once. Trimming stripped 1 base from V and 2 bases from J, with 9 bases between. CDR3 length equals 15 residues. CDR1 is SGHRS, CDR2 YFSETQ, per germline. The source is a person between 18 and 69 years old in good health. The rearrangement uses TRBV5-1 and TRBJ2-2; D unresolved. Specimen: blood. DNA of the CDR3: TGCGCCAGCAGCTTGCGGCAGCGTAACACCGGGGAGCTGTTTTTT. It is translated as CASSLRQRNTGELFF.